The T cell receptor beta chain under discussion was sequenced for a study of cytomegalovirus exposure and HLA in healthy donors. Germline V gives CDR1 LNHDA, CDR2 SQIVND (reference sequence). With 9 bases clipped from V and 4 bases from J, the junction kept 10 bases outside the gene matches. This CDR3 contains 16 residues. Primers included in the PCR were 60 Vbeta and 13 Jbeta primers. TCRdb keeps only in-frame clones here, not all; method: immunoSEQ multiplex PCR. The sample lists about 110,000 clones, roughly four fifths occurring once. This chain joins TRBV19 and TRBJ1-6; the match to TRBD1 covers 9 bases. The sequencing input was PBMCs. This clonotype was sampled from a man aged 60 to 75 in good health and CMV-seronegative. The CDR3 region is CASQKQGARYNSPLHF. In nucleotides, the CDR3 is TGTGCCAGCCAAAAACAGGGGGCGCGATATAATTCACCCCTCCACTTT.